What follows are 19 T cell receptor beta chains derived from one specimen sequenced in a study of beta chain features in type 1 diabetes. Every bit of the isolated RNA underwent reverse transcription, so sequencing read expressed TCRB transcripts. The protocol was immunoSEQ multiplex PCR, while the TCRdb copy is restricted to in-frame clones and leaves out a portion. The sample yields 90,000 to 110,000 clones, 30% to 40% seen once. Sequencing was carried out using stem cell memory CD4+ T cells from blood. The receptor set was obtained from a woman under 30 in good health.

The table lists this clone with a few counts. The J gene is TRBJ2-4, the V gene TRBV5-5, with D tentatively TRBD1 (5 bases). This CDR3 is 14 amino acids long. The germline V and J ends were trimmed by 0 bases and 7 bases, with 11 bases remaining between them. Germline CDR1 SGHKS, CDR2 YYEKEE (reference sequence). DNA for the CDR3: TGTGCCAGCAGCTTGGGGGGCGAATATAACATTCAGTACTTC. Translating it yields CASSLGGEYNIQYF.

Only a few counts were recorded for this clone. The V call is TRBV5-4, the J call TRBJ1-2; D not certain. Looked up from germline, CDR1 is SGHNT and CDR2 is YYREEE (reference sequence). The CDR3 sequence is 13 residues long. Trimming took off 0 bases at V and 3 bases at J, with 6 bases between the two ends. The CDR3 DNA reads TGTGCCAGCAGCTTGGGCGGGGACTATGGCTACACCTTC. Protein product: CASSLGGDYGYTF.

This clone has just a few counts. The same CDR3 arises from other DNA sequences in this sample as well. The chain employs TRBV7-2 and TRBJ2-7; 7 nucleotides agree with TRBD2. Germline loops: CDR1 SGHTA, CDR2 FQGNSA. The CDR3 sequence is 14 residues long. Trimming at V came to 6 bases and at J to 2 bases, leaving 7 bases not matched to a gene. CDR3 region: CASRFSGGTYEQYF. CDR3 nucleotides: TGTGCCAGCAGATTTTCGGGGGGAACCTACGAGCAGTACTTC.

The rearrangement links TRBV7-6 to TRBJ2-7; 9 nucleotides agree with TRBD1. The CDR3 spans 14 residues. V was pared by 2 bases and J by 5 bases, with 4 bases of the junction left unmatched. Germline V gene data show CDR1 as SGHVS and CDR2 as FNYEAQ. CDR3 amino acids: CASSLTGGIHEQYF. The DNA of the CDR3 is TGTGCCAGCAGCTTAACAGGGGGCATCCACGAGCAGTACTTC.

CDR3 in amino acids: CASSLRTLTYEQYF. The DNA for the CDR3 is TGCGCCAGCAGCTTACGGACACTGACCTACGAGCAGTACTTC. The chain links TRBV5-1 to TRBJ2-7; a weak D match, TRBD1 (5 bases). Between the trimmed V and J ends, which lost 2 bases and 2 bases, there was a span of 11 bases. The CDR3 totals 14 residues. CDR1 SGHRS and CDR2 YFSETQ come from the germline V gene.

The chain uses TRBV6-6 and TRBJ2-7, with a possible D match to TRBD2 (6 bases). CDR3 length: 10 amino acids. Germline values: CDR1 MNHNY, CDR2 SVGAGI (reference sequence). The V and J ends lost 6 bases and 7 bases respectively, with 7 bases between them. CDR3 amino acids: CASSREEQYF. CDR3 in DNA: TGTGCCAGCAGCCGGGAGGAGCAGTACTTC.

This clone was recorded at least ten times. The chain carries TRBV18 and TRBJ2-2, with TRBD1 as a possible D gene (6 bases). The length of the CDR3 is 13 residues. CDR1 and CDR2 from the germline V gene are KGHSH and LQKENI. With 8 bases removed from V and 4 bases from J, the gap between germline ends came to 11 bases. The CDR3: CASKQGTTGELFF. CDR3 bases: TGTGCCAGCAAACAGGGTACCACCGGGGAGCTGTTTTTT.

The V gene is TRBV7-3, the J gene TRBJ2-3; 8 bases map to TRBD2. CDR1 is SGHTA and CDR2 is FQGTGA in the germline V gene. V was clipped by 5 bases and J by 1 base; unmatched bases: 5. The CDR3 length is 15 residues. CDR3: CASSKDSGGTDTQYF. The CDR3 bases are TGTGCCAGCAGCAAAGATAGCGGGGGCACAGATACGCAGTATTTT.

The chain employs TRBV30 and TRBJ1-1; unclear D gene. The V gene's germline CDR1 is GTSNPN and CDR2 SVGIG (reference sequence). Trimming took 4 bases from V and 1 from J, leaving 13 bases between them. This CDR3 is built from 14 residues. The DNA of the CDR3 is TGTGCCTGGACTCCGCGAAACAGGAACACTGAAGCTTTCTTT. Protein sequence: CAWTPRNRNTEAFF.

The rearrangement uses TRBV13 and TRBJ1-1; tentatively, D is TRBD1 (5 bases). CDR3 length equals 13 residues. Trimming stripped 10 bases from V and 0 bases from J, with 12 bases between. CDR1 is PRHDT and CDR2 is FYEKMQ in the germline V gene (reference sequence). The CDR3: CATTRQMNTEAFF. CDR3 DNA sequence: TGTGCCACCACGAGACAGATGAACACTGAAGCTTTCTTT. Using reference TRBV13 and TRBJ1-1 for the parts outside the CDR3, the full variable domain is AAGVIQSPRHLIKEKRETATLKCYPIPRHDTVYWYQQGPGQDPQFLISFYEKMQSDKGSIPDRFSAQQFSDYHSELNMSSLELGDSALYFCATTRQMNTEAFFGQGTRLTVV.

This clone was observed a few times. This CDR3 is CASSLLGQGYGEQFF. The CDR3 DNA reads as TGTGCCAGCAGTTTATTAGGACAGGGTTACGGTGAGCAGTTCTTC. The J gene is TRBJ2-1, the V gene TRBV27; TRBD1 matches at 8 bases. CDR1 and CDR2 (germline): MNHEY, SMNVEV (reference sequence). The trim removed 1 base at V and 9 bases at J, leaving 8 bases unmatched. The CDR3 covers 15 residues.

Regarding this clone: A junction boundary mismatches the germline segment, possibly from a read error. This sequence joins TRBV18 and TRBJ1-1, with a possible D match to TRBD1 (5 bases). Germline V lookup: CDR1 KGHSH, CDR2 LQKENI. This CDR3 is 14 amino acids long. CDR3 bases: TGTGCCAGCTTACCAGGGAGTTGGAACACTGAAGCTTTCTTT. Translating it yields CASLPGSWNTEAFF.

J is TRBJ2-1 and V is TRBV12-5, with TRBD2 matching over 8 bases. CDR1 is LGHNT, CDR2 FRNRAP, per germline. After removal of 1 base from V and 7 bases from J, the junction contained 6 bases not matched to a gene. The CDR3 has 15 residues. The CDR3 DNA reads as TGTGCTAGTGGTTTGGGCCAGCGGGGGAGGAATGAGCAGTTCTTC. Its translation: CASGLGQRGRNEQFF.

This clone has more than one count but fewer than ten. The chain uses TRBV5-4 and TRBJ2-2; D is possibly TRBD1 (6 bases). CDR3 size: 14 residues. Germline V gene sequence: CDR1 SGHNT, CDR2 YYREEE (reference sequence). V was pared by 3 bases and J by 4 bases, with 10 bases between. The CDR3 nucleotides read TGTGCCAGCAGCTCCCCAGGGGTCACCGGGGAGCTGTTTTTT. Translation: CASSSPGVTGELFF. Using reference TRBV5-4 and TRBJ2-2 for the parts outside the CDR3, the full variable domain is ETGVTQSPTHLIKTRGQQVTLRCSSQSGHNTVSWYQQALGQGPQFIFQYYREEENGRGNFPPRFSGLQFPNYSSELNVNALELDDSALYLCASSSPGVTGELFFGEGSRLTVL.

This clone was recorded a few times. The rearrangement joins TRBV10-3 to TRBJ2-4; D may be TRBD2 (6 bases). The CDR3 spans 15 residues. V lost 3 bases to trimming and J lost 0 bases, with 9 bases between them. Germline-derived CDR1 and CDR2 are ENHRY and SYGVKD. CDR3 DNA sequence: TGTGCCATCAGTGAAGCGGGCTTAGCCAAAAACATTCAGTACTTC. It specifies CAISEAGLAKNIQYF.

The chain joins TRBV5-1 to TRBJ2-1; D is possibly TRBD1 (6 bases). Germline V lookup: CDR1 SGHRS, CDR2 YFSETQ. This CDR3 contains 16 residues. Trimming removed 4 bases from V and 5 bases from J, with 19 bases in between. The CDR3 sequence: CASSPMGAVGHNEQFF. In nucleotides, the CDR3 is TGCGCCAGCAGCCCGATGGGGGCAGTGGGTCACAATGAGCAGTTCTTC.

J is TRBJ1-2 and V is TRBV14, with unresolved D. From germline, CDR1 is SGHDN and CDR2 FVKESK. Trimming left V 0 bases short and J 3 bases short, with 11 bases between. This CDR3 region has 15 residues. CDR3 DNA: TGTGCCAGCAGCCAAGATCCGTACGGTGACTATGGCTACACCTTC. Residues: CASSQDPYGDYGYTF.

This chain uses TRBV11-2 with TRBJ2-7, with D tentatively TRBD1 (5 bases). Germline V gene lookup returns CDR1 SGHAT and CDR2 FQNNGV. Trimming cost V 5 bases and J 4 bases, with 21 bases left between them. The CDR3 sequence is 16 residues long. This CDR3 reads CASSPFISGANYEQYF. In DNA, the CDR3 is TGTGCCAGCAGCCCGTTTATAAGTGGGGCAAATTACGAGCAGTACTTC.

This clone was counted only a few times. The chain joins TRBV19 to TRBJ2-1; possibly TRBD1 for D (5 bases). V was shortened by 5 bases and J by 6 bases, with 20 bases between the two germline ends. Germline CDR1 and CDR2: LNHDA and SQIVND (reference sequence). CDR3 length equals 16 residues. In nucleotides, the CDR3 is TGTGCCAGTAGTCGTACAGGCGCTCCGAACTCCAATGAGCAGTTCTTC. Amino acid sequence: CASSRTGAPNSNEQFF. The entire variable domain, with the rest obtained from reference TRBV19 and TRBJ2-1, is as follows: DGGITQSPKYLFRKEGQNVTLSCEQNLNHDAMYWYRQDPGQGLRLIYYSQIVNDFQKGDIAEGYSVSREKKESFPLTVTSAQKNPTAFYLCASSRTGAPNSNEQFFGPGTRLTVL.